This T cell receptor (beta chain) was identified during a study of shared clonotypes between healthy human individuals. Study-level points and caveats: Relative to their counterparts shared across all four donors, non-shared clonotypes exhibited diminished generation probabilities.

This clone was observed a few times. As yet, its antigen is unknown. Other nucleotide sequences from this sample produce the same CDR3. V lost 6 bases to trimming and J lost 0 bases, with 5 bases between them. The CDR3 is 12 amino acids. The germline CDR1 and CDR2 sequences are MDHEN and SYDVKM. Per the original methods: Sequence data from immunoSEQ were junction-only and lacked quality scores; consequently, filtering differed. The data were produced by immunoSEQ multiplex PCR, yet TCRdb's version contains in-frame clones alone and is incomplete. V and J calls and clone size are those listed in that table; D and trimming were worked out from the DNA. This table holds roughly 2.2 million clones, approximately 95% found once. Donors had no recently reported acute infections or vaccinations and were HIV-negative.

V usage is TRBV28 and J usage is TRBJ1-1; D unclear. Sequencing used naive CD4+ T cells from PBMCs. Subset here: CD45RA+ positively selected. The origin of this receptor is a man between 18 and 35 years old in good health. Some clones in this sample may be carry-over from other donors' samples. The CDR3 here is CASRGLNTEAFF. DNA for the CDR3: TGTGCCAGCAGGGGGTTGAACACTGAAGCTTTCTTT.